This T cell receptor beta chain was sequenced during a study of shared clonotypes between healthy human individuals. Study details: Serving as donors were a couple of women and three men, whose ages spanned 18 to 49. Study-wide points: Naive subsets, compared against memory subsets, generally had larger estimated richness values. Sharing across a few donors was seen in roughly 5% of naive CD4 clonotypes.

The CDR3 totals 17 residues. CDR1 MDHEN and CDR2 SYDVKM come from the germline V gene. Losses at the gene ends were 3 bases for V and 0 bases for J; bases not matched to a gene: 9. Clones were sequenced by immunoSEQ multiplex PCR, and TCRdb holds only the in-frame ones, with some missing. Here the sample spans some 2,000,000 clones, 90% to 96% being singletons. In the case of this clone: Its target is unknown.

The rearrangement joins TRBV28 to TRBJ1-2, with 8 bases matching TRBD1. The TCR comes from a man between 18 and 35 years old in good health. The sequenced material came from naive CD4+ T cells sorted from blood. Subset of the sample: CD45RA+ positively selected. CDR3 coding DNA: TGTGCCAGCAGTTTGGGGACAGGTCCCTTATCTAACTATGGCTACACCTTC. The encoded protein is CASSLGTGPLSNYGYTF.